This TCR beta chain originates from a study of CD8+ T cells in alopecia areata (dated 2018 in TCRdb). About the full investigation: Treated patients were enrolled in an open-label pilot trial of oral tofacitinib at 5 to 10 mg twice daily for moderate-to-severe alopecia areata. Tofacitinib was given for 6 to 18 months, followed by 6 months of follow-up off drug to assess delayed response and recurrence. Scalp clonality was compared across normal scalp (n=4), patchy alopecia areata scalp (n=8), and alopecia totalis/universalis scalp (n=8). In humans, TCRbeta sequencing was performed on scalp tissue and on sorted CD4+ and CD8+ peripheral blood T cells from healthy controls and from patients with patchy or totalis/universalis alopecia areata. Tofacitinib-treated patients had biopsies at baseline and at 4 and 24 weeks of treatment, with a later scalp biopsy in several patients. In both human patients and the C3H/HeJ mouse model, the study applied high-throughput TCRbeta sequencing to look at T cell clonal expansion in alopecia areata. RNA was extracted with the PAXgene miRNA kit for fixed scalp, the miRNeasy kit for PBMCs, and the RNeasy kit for mouse skin. immunoSEQ multiplex PCR using 35 Vbeta forward primers and 13 Jbeta reverse primers was used to amplify TCRbeta CDR3 regions.

Peripheral blood and lesional scalp punch biopsies were obtained from patients with alopecia areata. After PBMCs were isolated by density centrifugation and stained for CD3, CD4 and CD8, a FACSAria was used to sort CD4+ and CD8+ T cells. Summary of the overall study and its limitations: Shared TCR sequences between patients were less evident than in mice, which may be partly attributable to HLA diversity in the patient population. Scalp TCR repertoire analysis is complicated because resident alphabeta T cells in normal human skin are also sequenced, whereas mouse skin is dominated by gammadelta T cells. Compared with normal scalp, lesional scalp, particularly in alopecia totalis/universalis, had higher clonality and more expanded CD8+ clones, which suggests antigenic drive.

This clone was detected a few times. This receptor's antigen is unknown. No clone much larger than this one lies a single base away; base qualities are absent. CDR1 and CDR2 are drawn from the germline V gene: SQVTM, ANQGSEA. At the junction V is shortened by 6 bases and J by 2 bases; bases outside the gene matches: 6. There are 13 amino acids in the CDR3, from cysteine to phenylalanine inclusive. This entry keeps only the CDR3 DNA: 39 bases, framed from base 1. Library prep was done by the immunoSEQ multiplex PCR assay. For TCR sequencing, RNA was extracted from every sample and reverse transcribed into cDNA to serve as template. First-strand cDNA was synthesized with SuperScript III using a 2:1 mix of oligo-dT and random hexamers. A synthetic immune receptor repertoire was used to measure amplification bias, and any remaining bias was corrected computationally. In the authors' own workflow: Raw reads were preprocessed to remove errors, and CDR3 was defined according to IMGT conventions as the region from the conserved cysteine to phenylalanine. Clonality was computed by normalizing Shannon entropy by log2 of the number of productive unique TCRs and subtracting the result from 1. Scalp TCRbeta sequences were cross-referenced with sorted blood CD4 and CD8 repertoires so that the CD4 or CD8 identity of scalp clones could be inferred. Sourced from immuneACCESS, this table was stored by TCRdb with only in-frame sequences that have V and J called. A share of the clones is absent; for the studies checked, an unresolved V gene accounts for under half, and the remainder has no known explanation. Clone size and the V and J calls come from that table; the DNA yielded D and trimming. The sample table contains 140,000 to 150,000 clones; only one count was recorded for around 47% of them. The ten largest clones take up about 6.4% of the sample.

Input material: CD4+ T cells sorted from blood. This receptor was obtained from a human donor with alopecia areata. This receptor chain uses TRBV29-1 and TRBJ2-7; TRBD1 agrees with 8 junctional bases. The CDR3 protein: CSVGTGTAYEQYF. The DNA sequence reads TGCAGCGTCGGGACAGGAACGGCCTACGAGCAGTACTTC.